This T cell receptor beta chain was sequenced in a study of T cell responses to AZD1222 COVID-19 vaccine. Study-wide points: Donors skewed white British and female; clonal diversity was possibly underestimated. Among vaccine-associated CD4 TCRs, coverage spanned spike, with dominance at 160-218 and 743-854. An increase in Spike-specific TCR breadth and depth was observed after two AZD1222 doses.

In the case of this clone: What it binds is unknown.

V dropped 5 bases and J dropped 3; count of bases not matched to a gene: 6. Germline CDR1 and CDR2: SEHNR and FQNEAQ (reference sequence). The CDR3 runs to 14 residues. Method: immunoSEQ multiplex PCR; TCRdb's copy keeps in-frame clones and lacks some. The repertoire holds 100,000 or so clones, with approximately 90% as singletons. The sample was peripheral blood, taken on day 0 of AZD1222 vaccination. This receptor was taken from an adult in good health. The V call is TRBV7-9, the J call TRBJ2-5; 7 bases agree with TRBD2. CDR3 in DNA: TGTGCCAGCAGCCTCTACCTAGCGGAAGAGACCCAGTACTTC. This codes for CASSLYLAEETQYF. The full variable domain, its missing parts supplied by reference TRBV7-9 and TRBJ2-5, is DTGVSQNPRHKITKRGQNVTFRCDPISEHNRLYWYRQTLGQGPEFLTYFQNEAQLEKSRLLSDRFSAERPKGSFSTLEIQRTEQGDSAMYLCASSLYLAEETQYFGPGTRLLVL.